The rows below give T cell receptor beta chains drawn from one sample of a study of yellow fever vaccine responses in identical twins. TCRdb independently ran MiXCR on the RT-PCR reads; one entry per CDR3 protein. The sample includes over 15,000 distinct CDR3 sequences, around two thirds seen only once; the top ten take roughly 2%. The material was T cells from blood (PBMCs), unsorted or a sorted subset (not recorded which), obtained before or after yellow fever vaccination (not recorded which). The receptors were gathered from a young woman who received the yellow fever vaccine. The CDR3 runs from the conserved cysteine through the conserved F or W. Fields, in order: clone size, D gene, V gene, J gene, CDR3 DNA, CDR3 protein. A D gene is named only where the DNA matches it firmly. The listing skips clone size in some rows; elsewhere it reads once, few, many or a size class.

few,NA,TRBV11-3,TRBJ1-5,TGTGCCAGCAGCTCAAACTCAATGGGATTAGGGGTCAATCAGCCCCAGCATTTT,CASSSNSMGLGVNQPQHF
NA,NA,TRBV3-1,TRBJ1-5,TGTGCCAGCAGCCAAGGTCAGTTCAATCAGCCCCAGCATTTT,CASSQGQFNQPQHF
NA,NA,TRBV14,TRBJ2-5,TGTGCCAGCAGCCAAGATGGGATTGAGACCCAGTACTTC,CASSQDGIETQYF
few,NA,TRBV7-2,TRBJ2-2,TGTGCCAGCAGCTTAGGCGGGTACGCCGGGGAGCTGTTTTTT,CASSLGGYAGELFF
once,TRBD1,TRBV27,TRBJ2-5,TGTGCCAGCAGTTTTTACAGGGGGCGGGAAGAGACCCAGTACTTC,CASSFYRGREETQYF
few,TRBD1,TRBV13,TRBJ2-7,TGTGCCAGCAGAGTCAAACCGGGACAGGGGTCCTACGAGCAGTACTTC,CASRVKPGQGSYEQYF
few,TRBD1,TRBV29-1,TRBJ1-1,TGCAGCGTGCTCATCGCCGGGACAGGGATTAAGAACACTGAAGCTTTCTTT,CSVLIAGTGIKNTEAFF
few,TRBD1,TRBV5-1,TRBJ2-3,TGCGCCAGCGGAAATATACAGGGGGCGAGAGGCACAGATACGCAGTATTTT,CASGNIQGARGTDTQYF
NA,NA,TRBV2,TRBJ2-3,TGTGCCAGCAGTGAAACCCCGACTTGGCGGAGGAACACAGATACGCAGTATTTT,CASSETPTWRRNTDTQYF
NA,TRBD1,TRBV29-1,TRBJ1-2,TGCAGCGTTGAAGACATGACAGGGGGCTCGAGCTATGGCTACACCTTC,CSVEDMTGGSSYGYTF
NA,NA,TRBV20-1,TRBJ2-1,TGCAGTGCGAGAGCGGGCCACAATGAGCAGTTCTTC,CSARAGHNEQFF
NA,NA,TRBV6-2/TRBV6-3,TRBJ1-1,TGTGCCAGCAGCTATACATTGAACACTGAAGCTTTCTTT,CASSYTLNTEAFF
NA,NA,TRBV10-3,TRBJ1-1,TGTGCCATCACGCCCCAACTTGGAACGAACACTGAAGCTTTCTTT,CAITPQLGTNTEAFF
NA,NA,TRBV12-3/TRBV12-4,TRBJ1-5,TGTGCCAGCAGTTTAGCAACGCAGGGTCTGCCCCAGCATTTT,CASSLATQGLPQHF
NA,NA,TRBV24-1,TRBJ2-2,TGTGCCACCAGTGATGGAATAGTAGGCACCGGGGAGCTGTTTTTT,CATSDGIVGTGELFF
NA,TRBD1,TRBV19,TRBJ1-6,TGTGCCAGTAGCAACATCCAGGGGGCTGTTAATTCACCCCTCCACTTT,CASSNIQGAVNSPLHF
NA,NA,TRBV20-1,TRBJ1-2,TGCAGTGCTAGACCTCTTAACTATGGCTACACCTTC,CSARPLNYGYTF
NA,NA,TRBV18,TRBJ2-2,TGTGCCAGCGCGACAGCCCCGAACACCGGGGAGCTGTTTTTT,CASATAPNTGELFF